This entry lists 10 T cell receptor beta chains sequenced from one sample in a study of cytomegalovirus exposure and HLA in healthy donors. Vbeta (60) and Jbeta (13) primers were used in the PCR. Profiled with immunoSEQ multiplex PCR; TCRdb holds only in-frame clones, not every one. The table lists about 69,000 clones, around 74% of them singletons. What was sequenced was PBMCs. The receptors come from an older woman in good health and CMV-seropositive.

The V call is TRBV4-2, the J call TRBJ2-3; TRBD2 matches at 9 bases. CDR3 length: 16 amino acids. Trimming removed 0 bases from V and 2 bases from J; junction bases left unmatched: 3. The germline V gene encodes CDR1 LGHNA and CDR2 YNFKEQ. CDR3 amino acids: CASSQEGLAFTDTQYF. In DNA form, the CDR3 reads TGTGCCAGCAGCCAAGAGGGACTAGCCTTCACAGATACGCAGTATTTT.

The chain employs TRBV19 and TRBJ1-1; D is uncertain. Between the trimmed V and J ends, which lost 5 bases and 5 bases, there was a span of 12 bases. The germline gives CDR1 LNHDA, CDR2 SQIVND (reference sequence). The CDR3 is 13 residues long. For the CDR3, the DNA is TGTGCCAGTAGTTTCTCGACGGGGACTGAAGCTTTCTTT. Translating gives CASSFSTGTEAFF. The whole variable domain, remainder taken from reference TRBV19 and TRBJ1-1, is DGGITQSPKYLFRKEGQNVTLSCEQNLNHDAMYWYRQDPGQGLRLIYYSQIVNDFQKGDIAEGYSVSREKKESFPLTVTSAQKNPTAFYLCASSFSTGTEAFFGQGTRLTVV.

J is TRBJ1-3 and V is TRBV6-6; 7 positions match TRBD1. This CDR3 is 14 amino acids long. Germline V gene lookup returns CDR1 MNHNY and CDR2 SVGAGI (reference sequence). V trimming: 5 bases; J trimming: 4 bases; junction bases outside the gene matches: 5. The CDR3 nucleotides are TGTGCCAGCAGTGCCGGACAGGCCGGAAACACCATATATTTT. Translating it yields CASSAGQAGNTIYF.

The chain recombines TRBV7-6 with TRBJ2-7; TRBD2 matches at 8 bases. The junction had 7 bases not matched to a gene; V was cut back by 0 bases and J by 6 bases. Germline loops: CDR1 SGHVS, CDR2 FNYEAQ. CDR3 length: 15 residues. Here the CDR3 DNA reads TGTGCCAGCAGCTTAGCGGGACGGGAGGGCCCCGAGCAGTACTTC. Translated, it gives CASSLAGREGPEQYF.

The V and J genes are TRBV29-1 and TRBJ2-7; D gene ambiguous. This CDR3 contains 11 residues. V was pared by 4 bases and J by 3 bases, with 7 bases between. Per the germline V gene, CDR1 is SQVTM and CDR2 is ANQGSEA. In DNA form, the CDR3 reads TGCAGCGTTGTACGAGACTACGAGCAGTACTTC. Encoded protein: CSVVRDYEQYF.

V and J are TRBV27 and TRBJ2-5; TRBD1 matches 7 bases. CDR1 and CDR2 (germline): MNHEY, SMNVEV (reference sequence). There are 16 residues in the CDR3. With V trimmed by 3 bases and J by 1 base, 8 bases remained unmatched. This CDR3 is CASSLRMTGSQETQYF. Written as DNA, the CDR3 is TGTGCCAGCAGTTTGCGAATGACAGGGTCCCAAGAGACCCAGTACTTC.

The genes are TRBV5-6 and TRBJ2-7; D gene unclear. The ends were cut back, 5 bases at V and 0 bases at J, with 6 bases in the middle. From germline, CDR1 is SGHDT and CDR2 YYEEEE. This CDR3 comprises 12 residues. The CDR3 DNA reads TGTGCCAGCAGTTCTAGCTCCTACGAGCAGTACTTC. Protein product: CASSSSSYEQYF.

The chain uses TRBV18 and TRBJ1-3, with D unresolved. The CDR3 is 12 amino acids. Germline CDR1 reads KGHSH; CDR2 reads LQKENI. Trimming removed 3 bases at V and 4 bases at J, with 4 bases between. The CDR3 sequence is CASSPRGNTIYF. The DNA for the CDR3 is TGTGCCAGCTCACCTCGGGGAAACACCATATATTTT.

This chain connects TRBV5-6 to TRBJ2-5; D perhaps matches TRBD2 (6 bases). V was cut by 4 bases and J by 4 bases, with 14 bases left in between. The CDR3 totals 14 residues. CDR1 and CDR2 from the germline V gene are SGHDT and YYEEEE. The CDR3 protein is CASSTGLRRETQYF. As DNA, the CDR3 is TGTGCCAGCAGCACGGGACTTAGGCGAGAGACCCAGTACTTC.

The J gene is TRBJ2-5, the V gene TRBV5-1; possibly TRBD2 for D (8 bases). The V end lost 4 bases, the J end lost 2 bases, and 12 bases lay between the germline ends. Germline values: CDR1 SGHRS, CDR2 YFSETQ. This CDR3 comprises 14 residues. The DNA for the CDR3 is TGCGCCAGCAGCAGCGGGGGACAGCAAGAGACCCAGTACTTC. Protein: CASSSGGQQETQYF.